Shown below are 22 T cell receptor beta chains from a single sample sequenced in a study of identical twins. One entry per CDR3 protein, called by TCRdb with MiXCR from the 5' RACE reads. This sample has about 890,000 distinct CDR3 sequences, with approximately 13% found just once. The sample also formed part of further work on yellow fever vaccine responses in identical twins.

Sequencing was carried out using PBMCs. These receptor sequences come from a woman aged 18-29 years in good health.

V usage is TRBV20-1 and J usage is TRBJ1-5, with no clear D. Germline V gene data show CDR1 as DFQATT and CDR2 as SNEGSKA (reference sequence). V was pared by 0 bases and J by 0 bases, with 15 bases between. The CDR3 spans 17 residues. The CDR3 DNA sequence: TGCAGTGCTAGAGATCCACAGCCGGGGTTTAGCAATCAGCCCCAGCATTTT. Its translation: CSARDPQPGFSNQPQHF.

A few counts support this clonotype. The chain is built from TRBV12-3 or TRBV12-4 and TRBJ2-1; the match to TRBD2 covers 13 bases. This CDR3 has 19 amino acids. V was pared by 1 base and J by 2 bases, with 8 bases of the junction left unmatched. CDR3 DNA: TGTGCCAGCAGTTTAGGCCTCCGGGGACTAGCGGGAACCTACAATGAGCAGTTCTTC. It is translated as CASSLGLRGLAGTYNEQFF.

This clonotype was seen a handful of times. The CDR3 DNA reads as TGCAGTGCTAGAGATTTCGCTAGCGGGAGAGACACAGATACGCAGTATTTT. Its translation is CSARDFASGRDTDTQYF. This chain links TRBV20-1 with TRBJ2-3; 10 bases agree with TRBD2. V lost 0 bases to trimming and J lost 2 bases; unmatched junction nucleotides: 8. From germline, CDR1 is DFQATT and CDR2 SNEGSKA (reference sequence). The CDR3 totals 17 residues.

This clonotype appeared many times. The V and J genes are TRBV4-1 and TRBJ2-3, with a possible D match to TRBD2 (5 bases). The length of the CDR3 is 15 residues. Germline V gene data show CDR1 as MGHRA and CDR2 as YSYEKL. V lost 0 bases and J lost 8, with 15 bases in between. CDR3 sequence reads: CASSQDLGLSATQYF. CDR3 bases: TGCGCCAGCAGCCAAGATTTAGGACTTAGCGCTACGCAGTATTTT.

This chain uses TRBV29-1 with TRBJ2-6; D remains ambiguous. Germline CDR1 SQVTM, CDR2 ANQGSEA. The V end was cut by 7 bases, the J end by 0 bases, with 13 bases between. The CDR3 is 15 residues long. CDR3 sequence reads: CSAVFPSSGANVLTF. CDR3 sequence (DNA): TGCAGCGCCGTGTTCCCCTCCTCTGGGGCCAACGTCCTGACTTTC.

The table lists this clonotype with many counts. This chain uses TRBV12-3 or TRBV12-4 with TRBJ2-7; D perhaps matches TRBD2 (5 bases). The CDR3 runs to 13 residues. Trimming removed 10 bases from V and 0 bases from J, with 13 bases in between. In nucleotides, the CDR3 is TGTGCCACTAGCCGACAAAACTCCTACGAGCAGTACTTC. Protein product: CATSRQNSYEQYF.

This clonotype was found a few times. V gene TRBV6-1 combines with J gene TRBJ1-3, with D possibly TRBD1 on 6 matching bases. Trimming took off 7 bases at V and 0 bases at J, with 19 bases between the two ends. The CDR3 length is 17 residues. Germline V gene lookup returns CDR1 MNHNS and CDR2 SASEGT. CDR3 region: CASIPAQGTGSGNTIYF. CDR3 coding DNA: TGTGCCAGCATCCCCGCACAGGGTACGGGCTCTGGAAACACCATATATTTT.

The chain carries TRBV4-1 and TRBJ1-6; D is unresolved. The germline CDR1 and CDR2 sequences are MGHRA and YSYEKL. The CDR3 has 16 residues. V lost 4 bases to trimming and J lost 5 bases, with 15 bases between them. Written as DNA, the CDR3 is TGCGCCAGCAGCCCGACCCGACCTCTAGATAATTCACCCCTCCACTTT. It translates to CASSPTRPLDNSPLHF.

The chain is built from TRBV28 and TRBJ2-1; D is undetermined. Trimming removed 10 bases at V and 4 bases at J, with 8 bases between. Germline V gene sequence: CDR1 MDHEN, CDR2 SYDVKM. The length of the CDR3 is 11 residues. CDR3 DNA sequence: TGTGCCATCGCGACATACAATGAGCAGTTCTTC. As protein: CAIATYNEQFF. The variable domain in full, with the rest retrieved from reference TRBV28 and TRBJ2-1, is DVKVTQSSRYLVKRTGEKVFLECVQDMDHENMFWYRQDPGLGLRLIYFSYDVKMKEKGDIPEGYSVSREKKERFSLILESASTNQTSMYLCAIATYNEQFFGPGTRLTVL.

This clonotype appeared a few times. The CDR3: CASSLAVTVSNQPQHF. The CDR3 DNA reads TGTGCCAGCAGCTTAGCGGTCACAGTTAGCAATCAGCCCCAGCATTTT. The chain links TRBV7-2 to TRBJ1-5; D not certain. Deletions cut 0 bases from V and 0 bases from J, with 9 bases between. This CDR3 has 16 amino acids. The germline gives CDR1 SGHTA, CDR2 FQGNSA.

V gene TRBV20-1 combines with J gene TRBJ1-1; D uncertain. The CDR3 is made up of 12 amino acids. The V gene lost 4 bases and the J gene lost 1 base, with 7 bases spanning the gap. Germline-derived CDR1 and CDR2 are DFQATT and SNEGSKA (reference sequence). The CDR3 spells CSANAGNTEAFF. The DNA for the CDR3 is TGCAGTGCTAACGCAGGGAACACTGAAGCTTTCTTT.

This clonotype was seen a few times. The J gene is TRBJ2-3, the V gene TRBV4-1; D may be TRBD2 (6 bases). Germline-derived CDR1 and CDR2 are MGHRA and YSYEKL. The CDR3 runs 17 residues. Deletions cut 6 bases from V and 0 bases from J, with 19 bases between. CDR3 DNA sequence: TGCGCCAGCAGTTCGGGCAGGGCCGGGAGAAGCACAGATACGCAGTATTTT. Residues: CASSSGRAGRSTDTQYF.

The chain recombines TRBV6-1 with TRBJ2-3, with D possibly TRBD2 on 7 matching bases. This CDR3 has 16 amino acids. V was trimmed by 5 bases and J by 4 bases, leaving 19 bases between them. CDR1 and CDR2 from the germline V gene are MNHNS and SASEGT. CDR3 in DNA: TGTGCCAGCAGTATCTATGTGGGGGGGGCCTCAGATACGCAGTATTTT. Translation: CASSIYVGGASDTQYF.

There are a few counts of this clonotype. This chain connects TRBV29-1 to TRBJ2-1, with 13 bases matching TRBD2. The V segment lost 4 bases and the J segment 6 bases; nucleotides outside the gene matches: 3. Per the germline V gene, CDR1 is SQVTM and CDR2 is ANQGSEA. The CDR3 runs 14 residues. CDR3: CSVGTSGSPNEQFF. The CDR3 DNA follows: TGCAGCGTTGGGACTAGCGGGAGTCCCAATGAGCAGTTCTTC.

The genes are TRBV6-1 and TRBJ1-1, with 7 positions matching TRBD1. J was trimmed by 7 bases and V by 7 bases; bases with no gene match: 9. Germline assignment: CDR1 MNHNS and CDR2 SASEGT. The CDR3 covers 13 residues. The CDR3 sequence is CASKKTGRGEAFF. The CDR3 nucleotides read TGTGCCAGCAAAAAGACAGGGCGAGGTGAAGCTTTCTTT.

This clonotype showed up just a few times. The chain has TRBV20-1 and TRBJ2-1, with 8 bases that match TRBD1. The CDR3 runs to 13 residues. V trimming: 7 bases; J trimming: 2 bases; junction bases outside the gene matches: 4. Germline CDR1 DFQATT, CDR2 SNEGSKA (reference sequence). CDR3 region: CSVWTGPYNEQFF. The CDR3 bases are TGCAGTGTTTGGACAGGGCCCTACAATGAGCAGTTCTTC.

This clonotype was seen a few times. This rearrangement joins TRBV24-1 to TRBJ2-1; D is unresolved. Trimming stripped 3 bases from V and 7 bases from J, with 9 bases between. The CDR3 sequence is 13 residues long. Per germline, CDR1 KGHDR and CDR2 SFDVKD. DNA for the CDR3: TGTGCCACCAGTGATGCTAGAAGTAATGAGCAGTTCTTC. Its protein is CATSDARSNEQFF.

This clonotype was observed a handful of times. The rearrangement links TRBV7-2 to TRBJ2-1, with D hard to call. Per germline, CDR1 SGHTA and CDR2 FQGNSA. The CDR3 contains 16 residues. Between the trimmed V and J ends, which lost 0 bases and 2 bases, there was a span of 11 bases. The chain's CDR3 is CASSLAAAITYNEQFF. The CDR3 bases are TGTGCCAGCAGCTTAGCGGCAGCGATAACCTACAATGAGCAGTTCTTC.

This chain uses TRBV29-1 with TRBJ2-3; 13 bases agree with TRBD2. V was clipped by 6 bases and J by 8 bases; unmatched bases: 11. The CDR3 extends over 15 amino acids. Germline V gene data show CDR1 as SQVTM and CDR2 as ANQGSEA. This CDR3 is CSVPRTSGSTGTQYF. The CDR3 nucleotides are TGCAGCGTACCCCGGACTAGCGGGAGTACGGGTACGCAGTATTTT.

This clonotype was seen a few times. This rearrangement joins TRBV20-1 to TRBJ2-2; TRBD1 might be the D (5 bases). CDR3 length: 14 residues. CDR1 and CDR2 from the germline V gene are DFQATT and SNEGSKA (reference sequence). Trimming took off 0 bases at V and 6 bases at J, with 11 bases between the two ends. CDR3 loop: CSARDRKGPGELFF. For the CDR3, the DNA is TGCAGTGCTAGAGACAGAAAGGGGCCCGGGGAGCTGTTTTTT.

This clonotype was observed many times. CDR3 amino acids: CASRGGLTDTQYF. As DNA, the CDR3 is TGTGCCAGCAGGGGGGGACTAACAGATACGCAGTATTTT. The V and J genes are TRBV2 and TRBJ2-3; 7 positions match TRBD2. This CDR3 region has 13 residues. The V segment lost 6 bases and the J segment 3 bases; nucleotides outside the gene matches: 3. Germline V gives CDR1 SNHLY, CDR2 FYNNEI.

This clonotype was observed a few times. CDR3 residues: CASSEPSGANVLTF. In DNA form, the CDR3 reads TGTGCCAGCAGCGAACCCTCTGGGGCCAACGTCCTGACTTTC. This sequence joins TRBV5-5 and TRBJ2-6; unclear D gene. CDR3 length: 14 amino acids. Germline CDR1 and CDR2: SGHKS and YYEKEE (reference sequence). Trimming left V 4 bases short and J 0 bases short, with 5 bases between.